These 11 T cell receptor beta chains share one sample of origin, sequenced in a study of blood T cell repertoires in COVID-19 (dated by TCRdb to 2018 to 2021). The library was built by means of the immunoSEQ multiplex PCR assay. TCRdb provides this immuneACCESS table in a form limited to in-frame rearrangements. Some clones are lacking; in checked studies, under half of them reflect an unresolved V gene, and why the rest are absent is not known. A total of under 150,000 clones appear in this sample, roughly 83% of them only once. Jointly, the top ten make up more than 1.3% of the sample. The sample taken for sequencing was peripheral blood. The receptors stem from a man aged 55 to 70 with acute or convalescent COVID-19.

The chain carries TRBV30 and TRBJ2-1, with 11 bases that match TRBD2. J lost 4 bases, V lost 2 bases, and 4 bases had no gene match. There are 15 residues in the CDR3. Looked up from germline, CDR1 is GTSNPN and CDR2 is SVGIG (reference sequence). The CDR3 bases are TGTGCCTGGAGTAGGTTAGCGGGGGGGTACAATGAGCAGTTCTTC. Amino acids: CAWSRLAGGYNEQFF.

As concerns this clone: At one boundary the junction diverges from the germline segment, which might be a read error. V is TRBV9 and J is TRBJ2-5; D is uncertain. From germline, CDR1 is SGDLS and CDR2 YYNGEE. The CDR3 has 12 amino acids. CDR3 DNA sequence: TGTGCCAGCAGCGCAAGTCCGGAGAACCAGTACTTC. It yields the protein CASSASPENQYF.

The chain recombines TRBV5-5 with TRBJ1-5; TRBD1 matches 8 bases. Germline V gene sequence: CDR1 SGHKS, CDR2 YYEKEE (reference sequence). The CDR3 length is 18 residues. V was pared by 2 bases and J by 4 bases, with 14 bases of the junction left unmatched. CDR3 sequence: CASSFYGVDRVGNQPQHF. Here the CDR3 DNA reads TGTGCCAGCAGCTTTTATGGAGTGGACAGGGTGGGAAATCAGCCCCAGCATTTT.

The gene calls are TRBV6-5 and TRBJ1-1, with a weak D call TRBD1 (6 bases). The CDR3 is 15 amino acids. V lost 1 base, J lost 10 bases, and 19 bases lay in between. CDR1 is MNHEY and CDR2 is SVGAGI in the germline V gene. The CDR3 loop is CASSYLPLSIGGAFF. In DNA form, the CDR3 reads TGTGCCAGCAGTTACTTACCTCTCTCTATAGGGGGAGCTTTCTTT.

This clone was counted a single time. This sequence joins TRBV6-5 and TRBJ2-4; TRBD1 is a possible D gene (6 bases). Trimming stripped 2 bases from V and 2 bases from J, with 13 bases between. Germline V gene data show CDR1 as MNHEY and CDR2 as SVGAGI. The CDR3 sequence is 16 residues long. CDR3 DNA sequence: TGTGCCAGCAGTTACATGACAGGTGCGCCCAAAAACATTCAGTACTTC. This codes for CASSYMTGAPKNIQYF.

The chain employs TRBV2 and TRBJ2-1, with D possibly being TRBD2 (7 bases). This CDR3 region has 16 residues. Germline V gives CDR1 SNHLY, CDR2 FYNNEI. V shed 6 bases and J shed 5 bases, with 20 bases lying between them. CDR3 sequence: CASRYMRGGKNNEQFF. The CDR3 coding sequence is TGTGCCAGCAGATACATGAGGGGGGGAAAAAACAATGAGCAGTTCTTC.

As for this clone: Other nucleotide sequences in the sample specify the same CDR3. The chain combines TRBV7-9 with TRBJ2-3, with 7 bases identical to TRBD2. This CDR3 is built from 14 residues. Germline values: CDR1 SEHNR, CDR2 FQNEAQ (reference sequence). The junction had 5 bases not matched to a gene; V was cut back by 6 bases and J by 2 bases. The CDR3 DNA reads TGTGCCAGCAGTAGAAGCGGGAACACAGATACGCAGTATTTT. It is translated as CASSRSGNTDTQYF.

This chain connects TRBV21-1 to TRBJ2-7; the table's D call, TRBD2, was not checked against the DNA. TRBV21-1 is shown as a pseudogene. CDR3 length equals 15 residues. The DNA for the CDR3 is TGTGCCAGCAGCAAACAGTCTAGCGGCACCTACGAGCAGTACTTC. Translation gives CASSKQSSGTYEQYF.

This clone showed up just once. V is TRBV11-2 and J is TRBJ1-1; 7 bases map to TRBD1. The V gene end was trimmed by 1 base and the J gene end by 1 base; junction bases not matched to a gene: 9. Germline lookup yields CDR1 SGHAT and CDR2 FQNNGV. CDR3 length: 17 amino acids. The CDR3 DNA follows: TGTGCCAGCAGCTTAGCTGCAGGGGGGTATGGGAACACTGAAGCTTTCTTT. Encoded protein: CASSLAAGGYGNTEAFF.

The rearrangement joins TRBV30 to TRBJ1-5; 10 bases map to TRBD1. In germline, CDR1 is GTSNPN, CDR2 SVGIG (reference sequence). J lost 4 bases, V lost 5 bases, and 8 bases had no gene match. CDR3 length: 15 amino acids. The CDR3 region is CAWQRDRGTNQPQHF. The CDR3 nucleotides read TGTGCCTGGCAAAGGGACAGGGGCACAAATCAGCCCCAGCATTTT.

This clone was observed a handful of times. The chain combines TRBV27 with TRBJ1-4; D remains ambiguous. Germline V gives CDR1 MNHEY, CDR2 SMNVEV (reference sequence). CDR3 length equals 13 residues. V lost 4 bases and J lost 6, with 9 bases in between. The CDR3 is CASSSGYYEKLFF. DNA for the CDR3: TGTGCCAGCAGTTCCGGGTATTATGAAAAACTGTTTTTT. Based on the CDR3 plus reference TRBV27 and TRBJ1-4, the full variable domain is EAQVTQNPRYLITVTGKKLTVTCSQNMNHEYMSWYRQDPGLGLRQIYYSMNVEVTDKGDVPEGYKVSRKEKRNFPLILESPSPNQTSLYFCASSSGYYEKLFFGSGTQLSVL.